This T cell receptor (beta chain) was captured in a study of type 1 and type 2 diabetes patients (dated by TCRdb to 2016 to 2018). About the full investigation: About 9 type 1 diabetes patients, a few type 2 diabetes patients and about 6 nondiabetic controls were recruited in China to form the cohort. Throughout the study, CD4 or CD8 MicroBeads on MACS columns were used to positively select CD4+ and CD8+ T cells from PBMCs. Altogether, under 25,000,000 paired-end reads were produced across the whole study. The study profiled TCRbeta repertoires by high-throughput sequencing to compare type 1 diabetes, type 2 diabetes and nondiabetic individuals. Type 2 diabetes patients served as a disease comparison group for the type 1 diabetes patients. When roughly 20-cycle amplification was compared with approximately 24-cycle amplification, V gene usage looked similar, suggesting that primer efficiencies were similar and PCR bias was random. The TCRbeta libraries underwent paired-end sequencing on Illumina HiSeq 2000 or MiSeq instruments.

This sample was sequenced with an Illumina MiSeq. TCRbeta CDR3 amplification used genomic DNA from the sorted T cell subsets as template. The TCRbeta CDR3 region was amplified by multiplex PCR with 30 forward and 13 reverse primers. After the PCR products were purified with AMPure XP beads, a second PCR of 20 to 30 cycles was run to add indices and adaptors. Before sequencing, libraries were gel-purified with the QIAquick Gel Extraction Kit. Per the source publication's procedure: Paired-end reads were merged with FLASH and aligned to IMGT V, D and J germline references using IgBLAST. Reads with below 70% alignment identity to germline references were discarded, leaving 11,114,426 reads study-wide. Following IMGT definitions, CDR3 boundaries, reading frame and productivity were assigned. Clones at or above 1% of reads were defined as highly-expanded clones, and diversity was measured by normalized Shannon entropy. Unpaired two-tailed t-tests were used to test group differences in Shannon entropy. The public sequencing data were trimmed at Q25 with fastp and processed into clonotypes with MiXCR by TCRdb, which kept only in-frame beta chains. Here each entry gathers all rows of one CDR3 protein and keeps the most common genes and DNA. TCRdb, rather than the study authors, made the V and J calls. The sample data list around 300,000 distinct CDR3 sequences, and roughly 50% of these were observed just once. Roughly 15% of the sample belongs to the ten largest clones.

All diabetic patients met standard classification criteria for type 1 or type 2 diabetes, with glucose and C-peptide assessed by WHO-recommended methods. Donors with other autoimmune diseases or infections within the previous four weeks were excluded from participation. From each participant, 7.5 to 10 milliliters of peripheral blood were collected. PBMCs were isolated with LymphoPrep density separation. Concerning this clonotype itself: This clone's antigen is unknown. Base qualities are not at hand, and no much larger clone is one base apart.

What the research found in general, with its limitations: High diversity was shown by type 2 diabetes repertoires, and the diversity was significantly greater than that of type 1 diabetes repertoires in both CD4+ and CD8+ T cells. Age and gender were not matched between study groups, possibly biasing interpretation. Few highly-expanded CD4+ clones, median one, were found in type 2 diabetes patients, accounting for a median 3.9% of reads. V and J gene usage patterns of type 2 diabetes and control samples were highly correlated, averaging roughly 0.97 between samples. Because only a limited number of T2D and control samples were sequenced, some T1D-only HECs might also be present in more T2D or control samples.

This TCR was sampled from a man aged 18 to 30 with type 2 diabetes. Material for sequencing was peripheral blood mononuclear cells (PBMCs).

CDR3 sequence: CAISLLAGGDEQFF. The DNA sequence is TGTGCCATCAGTCTACTAGCGGGAGGGGATGAGCAGTTCTTC. Here the chain combines TRBV10-3 and TRBJ2-5, with 13 bases in between that match TRBD2. Near its end, the DNA agrees better with TRBJ2-1, so the J call may be wrong. The CDR3 goes from the cysteine to the phenylalanine over 14 residues. Solely the CDR3 DNA is kept, with 42 bases framed from the first base. The germline V gene encodes CDR1 ENHRY and CDR2 SYGVKD.